This T cell receptor beta chain was sequenced for a study of shared clonotypes between healthy human individuals. Trimming took 4 bases from V and 0 from J, leaving 11 bases between them. The CDR3 spans 15 residues. Germline CDR1 SGDLS, CDR2 YYNGEE. Sequencing was performed with immunoSEQ multiplex PCR; in TCRdb, only in-frame clones are kept and a portion is missing. The sample lists over a million clones; approximately 78% were seen once. This clone has a single count. Input material: memory CD4+ T cells from PBMCs. Subset described: CD45RA-negative fraction. This sequence joins TRBV9 and TRBJ1-3; no clear D gene. The clonotype originates from a man aged 18 to 35 in good health. Some clones in this sample may be carry-over from other donors' samples. This CDR3 reads CASSLIGYSGNTIYF. The DNA of the CDR3 is TGTGCCAGCAGCCTCATAGGGTACTCTGGAAACACCATATATTTT.